The T cell receptor beta chain under discussion was sequenced for a study of tumor and adjacent non-tumor tissue in lung cancer. Study information: Stage I to III disease affected roughly ten men and roughly five women aged about 30 to 76.

As for this clonotype: What it recognizes is unknown. An end of the junction differs from the germline gene, which may be a read error.

No cell sorting was done before RNA was extracted from the tissue. This non-tumor lung sample came from over 3 cm beyond the tumor edge. The CDR3 sequence is 15 residues long. Germline assignment: CDR1 SGHAT and CDR2 FQNNGV. A modified ARM-PCR protocol with three rounds of nested PCR amplified TCRbeta. TCRdb ran MiXCR on the multiplex PCR reads and lists one entry per CDR3 protein. The sample includes over 80,000 distinct CDR3 sequences, 80% of them seen just once. Notes on the study in general: Top 100 clones took a larger repertoire share in normal lung. Tumor tissue had significantly higher TCR diversity than normal lung.

Specimen: distant non-tumor lung tissue. The chain joins TRBV11-2 to TRBJ2-1; D gene uncertain. The origin of this receptor is a man in his sixties with small cell lung cancer. The CDR3 DNA follows: TGTGCCAGCAGCTCAGAGCCTGCCTCCTACAATGAGCGGTTCTTC. It specifies CASSSEPASYNERFF. The variable domain in full, with the rest retrieved from reference TRBV11-2 and TRBJ2-1, is EAGVAQSPRYKIIEKRQSVAFWCNPISGHATLYWYQQILGQGPKLLIQFQNNGVVDDSQLPKDRFSAERLKGVDSTLKIQPAKLEDSAVYLCASSSEPASYNERFFGPGTRLTVL.